The 8 T cell receptor beta chains below come from one sample, sequenced in a study of T-cell reconstitution after alpha-beta-depleted transplantation in children (TCRdb year 2016). Libraries were prepared through PCR. Sequencing instrument: Illumina HiSeq 2500. TCR libraries were prepared with molecular barcoding, using unique molecular identifiers to normalize TCRbeta repertoire quantification. The public reads were run again by TCRdb, first through fastp at Q25 and then through MiXCR, and only productive beta chains were kept. Each CDR3 protein gets just one entry, which takes the most common genes and DNA from the rows behind it. The sample contains about 190,000 distinct CDR3 sequences, roughly 11% of them found a single time. The top ten clonotypes cover about 13% of the sample. The label giving this sample's treatment or condition can be read as: allogeneic hematopoietic cell transplantation with graft depleted of TCRalphabeta T cells and CD19 B cells.

Specimen: PBMCs, collected before TCRalphabeta/CD19-depleted stem cell transplant. The receptors stem from a boy younger than 10 with acute myeloid leukemia, due to receive a stem cell transplant.

The chain combines TRBV29-1 with TRBJ2-2, with D perhaps matching TRBD2 (6 bases). V was shortened by 4 bases and J by 3 bases, with 15 bases between the two germline ends. Per germline, CDR1 SQVTM and CDR2 ANQGSEA. The CDR3 runs to 15 residues. The CDR3 nucleotides read TGCAGCGTTGTCTTGGCCCGGAGGGACACCGGGGAGCTGTTTTTT. Its translation is CSVVLARRDTGELFF.

This clonotype was seen repeatedly, ten times or more. The rearrangement links TRBV12-3 or TRBV12-4 to TRBJ2-7; 8 bases are shared with TRBD1. The CDR3 is made up of 14 amino acids. Trimming took 5 bases from V and 5 from J; bases not matched to a gene: 8. DNA for the CDR3: TGTGCCAGCAGTCCCTCAGGGGGCGAACACGAGCAGTACTTC. The encoded protein is CASSPSGGEHEQYF.

This clonotype was detected ten times or more. V and J are TRBV20-1 and TRBJ1-5; D perhaps matches TRBD1 (6 bases). CDR1 is DFQATT, CDR2 SNEGSKA, per germline (reference sequence). This CDR3 is built from 18 residues. Trimming stripped 5 bases from V and 0 bases from J, with 23 bases between. The CDR3 sequence: CSADNRDTHKGSNQPQHF. The CDR3 nucleotides are TGCAGTGCTGATAACCGGGACACTCACAAGGGTAGCAATCAGCCCCAGCATTTT.

About this clonotype itself: This may come from a read error, since a much larger clone is one base off. The rearrangement joins TRBV6-1 to TRBJ2-3, with D maybe TRBD1 (6 bases). There are 13 residues in the CDR3. The germline V gene encodes CDR1 MNHNS and CDR2 SASEGT. CDR3 in amino acids: CASSRARTDTPYF. The CDR3 DNA follows: TGTGCCAGCAGTCGCGCCCGGACAGATACGCCGTATTTT.

This clonotype was seen many times. The chain carries TRBV27 and TRBJ1-6, with D maybe TRBD1 (5 bases). Trimming took off 6 bases at V and 2 bases at J, with 17 bases between the two ends. The length of the CDR3 is 17 residues. Germline values: CDR1 MNHEY, CDR2 SMNVEV (reference sequence). DNA for the CDR3: TGTGCCAGCAGGCTCGACAGAGCAGCTACCTATAATTCACCCCTCCACTTT. Its translation: CASRLDRAATYNSPLHF.

This clonotype appeared many times. CDR3 sequence reads: CASSENPGEVGELFF. The DNA for the CDR3 is TGTGCCAGCAGTGAAAACCCAGGCGAGGTCGGGGAGCTGTTTTTT. The chain is built from TRBV6-1 and TRBJ2-2, with D uncertain. Trimming took 2 bases from V and 7 from J, leaving 14 bases between them. CDR3 length: 15 residues. The V gene's germline CDR1 is MNHNS and CDR2 SASEGT.

The V gene is TRBV19, the J gene TRBJ1-5; no firm D call. The length of the CDR3 is 14 residues. V was shortened by 3 bases and J by 0 bases, with 6 bases between the two germline ends. CDR1 is LNHDA, CDR2 SQIVND, per germline (reference sequence). The CDR3 DNA reads TGTGCCAGTAGTATTGAACGTAGCAATCAGCCCCAGCATTTT. This codes for CASSIERSNQPQHF.

This clonotype was recorded many times. The chain has TRBV20-1 and TRBJ2-3; perhaps TRBD2 as D (7 bases). CDR3 length equals 17 residues. From germline, CDR1 is DFQATT and CDR2 SNEGSKA (reference sequence). Trimming left V 3 bases short and J 3 bases short, with 22 bases between. The CDR3 protein is CSASSVFGGGATDTQYF. CDR3 nucleotide sequence: TGCAGTGCTAGTTCGGTCTTTGGGGGGGGGGCAACAGATACGCAGTATTTT.